This record covers a single T cell receptor (beta chain). The entry originates in a study of blood T cell repertoires in COVID-19. Profiled with immunoSEQ multiplex PCR; TCRdb holds only in-frame clones, not every one. The table includes about 280,000 clones, roughly 85% detected once. CDR3 length: 15 amino acids. Trimming shortened V by 6 bases and J by 5 bases, and 16 bases separated the two germline ends. Germline V gene lookup returns CDR1 MNHEY and CDR2 SVGAGI. Participant age was roughly 18 to 89 years, and participants resided in about two dozen US areas. The V call is TRBV6-5, the J call TRBJ2-2; D might be TRBD2 (6 bases). The receptor's source is a middle-aged man who had been exposed to COVID-19. The sequenced sample was PBMCs or T cells enriched from blood (not recorded which). CDR3 nucleotide sequence: TGTGCCAGCAGCCGGACTATCTCGGGGACCGGGGAGCTGTTTTTT. The encoded protein is CASSRTISGTGELFF.